This T cell receptor (beta chain) emerged from a study of response to subunit inactivated influenza vaccine. Findings of the study overall: The study's authors posited that every seasonal influenza vaccination enlists few new T cells.

The CDR3 consists of 13 residues. Germline assignment: CDR1 MGHRA and CDR2 YSYEKL. This clonotype was recorded at least ten times. Its antigen is unknown. One junction end does not reproduce the germline sequence, and a read error may be involved. In TCRdb, the RT-PCR reads were re-called with MiXCR into one record per CDR3 protein. The sample shows fewer than 600,000 distinct CDR3 sequences, approximately 7.2% of them seen only once. This receptor was taken from a man aged 50 to 75 who received an inactivated influenza vaccine. The V call is TRBV4-1, the J call TRBJ2-6; maybe TRBD2 (6 bases). The starting material was PBMCs from blood, obtained less than 30 months after vaccination. CDR3 nucleotide sequence: TGCGCCAGCAGCCAAGACCCCTCACGGAGGGCTGAATTC. This sequence encodes CASSQDPSRRAEF.